One T cell receptor (beta chain) is described in this entry. Its antigen is still unknown. The sample holds no much larger clone one base away, and base qualities are not on file. These data originate in a study of T cells in Graves' hyperthyroidism and ophthalmopathy (dated by TCRdb to between 2018 and 2021). For context, the study as a whole: Peripheral blood samples were taken at initial diagnosis, before any treatment was given. A discovery cohort of about a hundred patients, 43 with Graves' ophthalmopathy and 55 to 60 with stable Graves' hyperthyroidism, was used to find distinguishing TCR V-J signatures. An independent validation cohort of 18 to 20 hyperthyroidism patients and more than 15 patients who later progressed to ophthalmopathy tested prospective prediction of ophthalmopathy. The roughly 100 discovery patients were divided at random into training and test sets in a 7:3 ratio. The study also compared thyroid tissue and blood T-cell repertoires from several Graves' hyperthyroidism patients. Following sampling, methimazole starting at 30 mg daily was given to hyperthyroidism patients, and high-dose intravenous methylprednisolone was given to ophthalmopathy patients. TCR Vbeta CDR3 sequencing of 130 to 150 peripheral blood samples (43 ophthalmopathy, around 80 hyperthyroidism and around 17 progressor patients) is reported in the paper. Paper-wide results and their limitations: In validation, progression to ophthalmopathy was predicted by the model with roughly 71% sensitivity and around 76% specificity, a median of approximately 6.5 months before onset. Sample size was not statistically predetermined, and blinding of investigators to group allocation was not performed. A 13 V-J signature model separated ophthalmopathy from stable hyperthyroidism, with roughly 88% sensitivity and about 81% specificity in cross-validation and 80%/75% in testing. Blood samples also contained most of the expanded thyroid clonotypes (frequency above 0.001), which suggests that blood repertoires may reflect thyroid immune responses.

V and J are truncated by 2 bases and 6 bases respectively, leaving an intervening sequence of 23 bases. The CDR3 starts with the cysteine, ends with the phenylalanine, and has 17 residues. Only CDR3 DNA is held: 51 bases, read in frame from base 1. Looking up the germline V gene yields CDR1 LGHNA and CDR2 YNFKEQ. The TCR beta CDR3 regions were amplified from RNA transcripts. The first round of RT-PCR for the TCR CDR3 was performed with the HTBI primer set and the Qiagen OneStep RT-PCR kit. Libraries were constructed in a second round of multiplex PCR, after which size selection and purification were performed. The libraries were sequenced on an Illumina HiSeq2000 using paired-end 100 bp reads. The published analysis was carried out like this. SOAPnuke was used to process the raw data, throwing out any read that contained adapters or uncalled bases, had a mean Phred below 15, or lacked an exact constant-primer or identifier match. COPE v1.2.5 was used to merge the high-quality paired reads, and each unique nucleotide sequence was defined as a clonotype. MiTCR v1.1 was used to align the clonotypes against IMGT TRBV, TRBD and TRBJ reference segments. Only V-J combinations with frequency above 0.0001, covering 99% to 99.2% of repertoires, were analysed. A TCS score was defined as the ratio between F50 (clonal expansion) and ExV (chaos), using BLOSUM62-based TCRdist between CDR3 peptides within each V-J. Welch's t-statistics and random forest reduced roughly 530 V-J features to roughly 13, which were used in a naive Bayes classifier (R e1071). Using fastp at Q25 and MiXCR, TCRdb reprocessed the public reads and kept productive beta chains. Merged by CDR3 protein, the rows form single entries marked with the most common genes and DNA. The V and J calls were determined by TCRdb, not by the authors. Present in this sample are some 400,000 distinct CDR3 sequences, 13% of which were seen just once. The ten biggest clones cover around 20% of the sample.

Hyperthyroidism patients were newly diagnosed, with disease duration under 2 months, and aged 18 to 65 years. Any patient with an uncontrolled infection, another autoimmune disease, pregnancy or lactation was excluded. Diagnoses were established on the basis of clinical symptoms, serum thyroxine and TRAb, thyroid ultrasound, and orbital computed tomography. Blood from progressor patients was drawn when they were first diagnosed with hyperthyroidism, before any ophthalmopathy symptoms appeared. Ficoll-Paque density gradient centrifugation was used to isolate PBMCs from under 11 ml of fresh peripheral blood. Progressor patients were first diagnosed with Graves' hyperthyroidism and then developed ophthalmopathy during follow-up. Total RNA was extracted using Trizol reagent, and RNA quality was assessed on an Agilent 2100 Bioanalyzer.

Sequenced: blood. The origin of this receptor is a man aged 25-45 years with Graves' hyperthyroidism that later progressed to Graves' ophthalmopathy. The V gene is TRBV4-2 and the J gene is TRBJ2-7, with a tentative D gene TRBD2 over 6 matching bases. The sequenced DNA: TGTGCCAGCAGCCAAACAATCGGGACTGACGACTCGGGCGAGCAGTACTTC. Protein translation: CASSQTIGTDDSGEQYF.